A single sample is the source of the 11 T cell receptor beta chains below, sequenced in a study of cytomegalovirus exposure and HLA in healthy donors. This PCR relied on a set of 60 Vbeta primers and 13 Jbeta primers. Libraries were prepared by immunoSEQ multiplex PCR; TCRdb keeps only in-frame clonotypes and omits some of them. The repertoire holds 100,000 to 150,000 clones, with 77% as singletons. The sequencing input was PBMCs. Receptor source: a woman in her thirties or forties in good health and CMV-seropositive.

The rearrangement links TRBV6-1 to TRBJ2-3, with 9 bases matching TRBD2. Germline CDR1 reads MNHNS; CDR2 reads SASEGT. J gave up 4 bases and V 8 bases, and 7 bases lay outside the gene matches. The CDR3 is made up of 14 amino acids. DNA of the CDR3: TGTGCCAGCTCTCCGGGACTAGCTTCAGATACGCAGTATTTT. This sequence encodes CASSPGLASDTQYF.

This clone has a single count. The genes are TRBV18 and TRBJ2-2; 9 nucleotides agree with TRBD1. After removal of 4 bases from V and 3 bases from J, the junction contained 9 bases not matched to a gene. The CDR3 loop spans 17 amino acids. Per germline, CDR1 KGHSH and CDR2 LQKENI. The chain's CDR3 is CASSLTGTGTYTGELFF. The CDR3 DNA follows: TGTGCCAGCTCACTAACCGGGACAGGGACTTACACCGGGGAGCTGTTTTTT.

The chain combines TRBV28 with TRBJ2-1; D remains unclear. The CDR3 covers 15 residues. Germline V gene data show CDR1 as MDHEN and CDR2 as SYDVKM. V was pared by 4 bases and J by 0 bases, with 10 bases between. The DNA of the CDR3 is TGTGCCAGCAGTTCCCGACTGGTCTCCTACAATGAGCAGTTCTTC. This sequence encodes CASSSRLVSYNEQFF. Variable domain in full (rest from reference TRBV28 and TRBJ2-1): DVKVTQSSRYLVKRTGEKVFLECVQDMDHENMFWYRQDPGLGLRLIYFSYDVKMKEKGDIPEGYSVSREKKERFSLILESASTNQTSMYLCASSSRLVSYNEQFFGPGTRLTVL.

The chain is built from TRBV28 and TRBJ1-5; unclear D gene. CDR3 length: 15 residues. From germline, CDR1 is MDHEN and CDR2 SYDVKM. The V and J ends lost 5 bases and 2 bases respectively, with 13 bases between them. Here the CDR3 reads CASSPAGRGNQPQHF. As DNA, the CDR3 is TGTGCCAGCAGTCCCGCCGGTAGAGGCAATCAGCCCCAGCATTTT.

The J gene is TRBJ2-7, the V gene TRBV30; 10 nucleotides line up with TRBD2. Germline-derived CDR1 and CDR2 are GTSNPN and SVGIG (reference sequence). The V gene end was trimmed by 4 bases and the J gene end by 2 bases; junction bases not matched to a gene: 5. The CDR3 is 14 residues long. DNA of the CDR3: TGTGCCTGGAACATAGCGGGAGGACCCTACGAGCAGTACTTC. Translated: CAWNIAGGPYEQYF.

V usage is TRBV2 and J usage is TRBJ1-1; possibly TRBD1 for D (5 bases). The CDR3 consists of 14 residues. The germline gives CDR1 SNHLY, CDR2 FYNNEI. Trimming removed 5 bases from V and 1 base from J, with 11 bases in between. CDR3 protein: CASSPDSPNTEAFF. The CDR3 DNA sequence: TGTGCCAGCAGTCCTGACAGCCCGAACACTGAAGCTTTCTTT.

The rearrangement joins TRBV19 to TRBJ2-3; D perhaps matches TRBD1 (5 bases). This CDR3 has 15 residues. Germline CDR1 and CDR2: LNHDA and SQIVND (reference sequence). Deletions cut 5 bases from V and 5 bases from J, with 17 bases between. Written as DNA, the CDR3 is TGTGCCAGTAGTTCACGAACAGGCCCAGGAGATACGCAGTATTTT. Its protein is CASSSRTGPGDTQYF.

The chain carries TRBV30 and TRBJ2-3, with TRBD2 as a possible D gene (6 bases). The V gene lost 5 bases and the J gene lost 1 base, with 13 bases spanning the gap. This CDR3 is 14 amino acids long. Germline CDR1 GTSNPN, CDR2 SVGIG (reference sequence). Here the CDR3 DNA reads TGTGCCTGGGAGGGCGGGGTTGGCACAGATACGCAGTATTTT. Translation: CAWEGGVGTDTQYF.

The CDR3 loop reads CASSLEAGGLEQFF. In DNA, the CDR3 is TGTGCCAGCAGTTTAGAAGCGGGAGGACTTGAGCAGTTCTTC. The chain combines TRBV28 with TRBJ2-1; 9 bases are a match to TRBD2. CDR1 and CDR2 from the germline V gene are MDHEN and SYDVKM. CDR3 length: 14 residues. The ends lost 2 bases at V and 9 bases at J; junction bases unmatched: 5.

This clone was seen only once. J is TRBJ2-7 and V is TRBV25-1; the match to TRBD2 covers 7 bases. This CDR3 is 11 amino acids long. After removal of 2 bases from V and 9 bases from J, the junction contained 1 base not matched to a gene. From germline, CDR1 is MGHDK and CDR2 SYGVNS. This CDR3 is CASSETGGQYF. CDR3 nucleotides: TGTGCCAGCAGTGAAACGGGAGGGCAGTACTTC.

The chain joins TRBV19 to TRBJ2-1, with 9 nucleotides matching TRBD1. The CDR3 has 15 residues. Germline V gives CDR1 LNHDA, CDR2 SQIVND (reference sequence). Losses at the gene ends were 10 bases for V and 0 bases for J; bases not matched to a gene: 7. The CDR3 DNA is TGTGCCACTAGACAGGGGGGAGGCTCCTACAATGAGCAGTTCTTC. Translating it yields CATRQGGGSYNEQFF.